One and the same sample provided the 10 T cell receptor beta chains below, sequenced in a study of neoadjuvant anti-PD-1 for oral cavity cancer. The data were produced by immunoSEQ multiplex PCR, yet TCRdb's version contains in-frame clones alone and is incomplete. The sample holds 73,000 or so clones, around 83% seen once. Time point reported: after neoadjuvant nivolumab, at surgical resection. The source material was PBMCs, sampled after nivolumab (anti-PD-1) treatment. These receptor sequences come from a person aged 35 to 85 with oral cavity squamous cell carcinoma.

As DNA, the CDR3 is TGTGCCAGTTCAGGGGGCGCTTCTAATGAAAAACTGTTTTTT. It codes for CASSGGASNEKLFF. This rearrangement joins TRBV19 to TRBJ1-4; 8 bases line up with TRBD1. The CDR3 extends over 14 amino acids. Germline trimming cut 8 bases from V and 3 bases from J; bases unmatched to any gene: 5. Germline values: CDR1 LNHDA, CDR2 SQIVND (reference sequence).

The chain employs TRBV27 and TRBJ1-4; 8 bases fit TRBD1. The length of the CDR3 is 15 residues. V shed 7 bases and J 2 bases; nucleotides not matched to a gene: 6. Germline loops: CDR1 MNHEY, CDR2 SMNVEV (reference sequence). This CDR3 is CASKLGQATNEKLFF. The CDR3 region has the DNA TGTGCCAGCAAATTGGGACAGGCCACTAATGAAAAACTGTTTTTT. The whole variable domain, remainder taken from reference TRBV27 and TRBJ1-4, is EAQVTQNPRYLITVTGKKLTVTCSQNMNHEYMSWYRQDPGLGLRQIYYSMNVEVTDKGDVPEGYKVSRKEKRNFPLILESPSPNQTSLYFCASKLGQATNEKLFFGSGTQLSVL.

The chain uses TRBV5-6 and TRBJ1-1; no clear D gene. V was trimmed by 1 base and J by 0 bases, leaving 4 bases between them. This CDR3 contains 13 residues. Per the germline V gene, CDR1 is SGHDT and CDR2 is YYEEEE. This chain's CDR3 is CASSLTVNTEAFF. For the CDR3, the DNA is TGTGCCAGCAGCTTGACAGTGAACACTGAAGCTTTCTTT.

CDR3 nucleotides: TGTGCCAGCAGCCGACAGGCCTTCTCCTACGAGCAGTACTTC. It yields the protein CASSRQAFSYEQYF. The chain carries TRBV11-1 and TRBJ2-7; TRBD1 is a possible D gene (6 bases). Germline-derived CDR1 and CDR2 are SGHAT and FQDESV (reference sequence). The CDR3 spans 14 residues. V lost 5 bases to trimming and J lost 0 bases, with 11 bases between them.

The chain combines TRBV19 with TRBJ2-1; 8 bases agree with TRBD2. The CDR3 sequence is 15 residues long. Trimming cost V 3 bases and J 8 bases; bases outside gene matches: 9. Germline V gene data show CDR1 as LNHDA and CDR2 as SQIVND (reference sequence). The CDR3 region is CASSIGAGVVDEQFF. The CDR3 region has the DNA TGTGCCAGTAGTATTGGAGCGGGAGTCGTGGATGAGCAGTTCTTC.

J is TRBJ2-7 and V is TRBV7-6; no reliable D call. Germline CDR1 SGHVS, CDR2 FNYEAQ. V lost 7 bases and J 5 bases, leaving 0 bases between the germline ends. The CDR3 is made up of 8 amino acids. Here the CDR3 DNA reads TGTGCCAGCAACGAGCAGTACTTC. Its translation is CASNEQYF.

The chain recombines TRBV6-1 with TRBJ2-7; D is ambiguous. Trimming took off 1 base at V and 0 bases at J, with 13 bases between the two ends. This CDR3 comprises 16 residues. Germline loops: CDR1 MNHNS, CDR2 SASEGT. CDR3: CASSEGIAAYSYEQYF. CDR3 in DNA: TGTGCCAGCAGTGAAGGGATCGCGGCTTACTCCTACGAGCAGTACTTC.

CDR3 DNA: TGTGCCTGGAGTGTAACCCATTACGAGCAGTACTTC. This sequence encodes CAWSVTHYEQYF. This chain joins TRBV30 and TRBJ2-7; D is uncertain. CDR3 length: 12 amino acids. The germline V gene encodes CDR1 GTSNPN and CDR2 SVGIG (reference sequence). Trimming shortened V by 0 bases and J by 4 bases, and 7 bases separated the two germline ends. Variable domain in full (rest from reference TRBV30 and TRBJ2-7): SQTIHQWPATLVQPVGSPLSLECTVEGTSNPNLYWYRQAAGRGLQLLFYSVGIGQISSEVPQNLSASRPQDRQFILSSKKLLLSDSGFYLCAWSVTHYEQYFGPGTRLTVT.

This chain connects TRBV14 to TRBJ1-1, with D possibly TRBD1 on 5 matching bases. Between the trimmed V and J ends, which lost 4 bases and 1 base, there was a span of 7 bases. CDR3 length equals 13 residues. The germline V gene has CDR1 SGHDN and CDR2 FVKESK. The CDR3 is CASSLGPNTEAFF. In DNA, the CDR3 is TGTGCCAGCAGCCTGGGGCCGAACACTGAAGCTTTCTTT.

The chain uses TRBV14 and TRBJ2-6, with 13 bases aligning to TRBD2. Per the germline V gene, CDR1 is SGHDN and CDR2 is FVKESK. CDR3 length equals 16 residues. Germline trimming cut 3 bases from V and 7 bases from J; bases unmatched to any gene: 3. CDR3 sequence reads: CASSQGLAGPANVLTF. CDR3 coding DNA: TGTGCCAGCAGCCAGGGACTAGCGGGACCAGCCAACGTCCTGACTTTC.